The entry below gives a single T cell receptor (beta chain) sequence along with its context. The sample is drawn from a study of control samples from healthy donors and cancer patients. Profiled with immunoSEQ multiplex PCR; TCRdb holds only in-frame clones, not every one. This sample has 100,000 to 120,000 clones; about 80% occur once, and the top ten carry 13%. Germline V gene sequence: CDR1 SGHTA, CDR2 FQGNSA. The V end lost 3 bases, the J end lost 5 bases, and 10 bases lay between the germline ends. The CDR3 has 13 amino acids. Sequenced: blood. V and J are TRBV7-2 and TRBJ1-1, with a tentative D call TRBD1 (6 bases). This receptor was taken from a woman aged 45 to 65 in good health. CDR3 amino acids: CASSFSQGTEAFF. CDR3 DNA sequence: TGTGCCAGCAGCTTCTCCCAGGGGACTGAAGCTTTCTTT.